This TCR beta chain was recovered during a study of a mutant IDH1 vaccine in newly diagnosed glioma (dated by TCRdb to the early 2020s). Regarding the complete study: Of the approximately 35 treated patients, approximately 62% were male and about 40% were female, and the mean age was around 40 years. Before enrollment, patients had received standard therapy of radiotherapy alone, temozolomide alone, or radiochemotherapy with temozolomide; most received the combination. Peripheral blood was drawn at six visits: V03 (baseline), V05, V07, V10, V12 and V13. For exploratory analyses, 25 to 30 treated patients had longitudinal TCRB deep sequencing done wherever samples were available. The paper's findings and limits, for the study overall: It was noted by the authors that analyses of patient blood samples could not be reproduced owing to sample limitations. Selection of PBMC samples for TCRB deep sequencing was based on availability. Changes in the top peripheral T cell clonotypes picked up by TCRB sequencing did not appear to be linked to pseudoprogression. Vaccine-induced immune responses across multiple MHC alleles were detected in approximately 94% of patients.

Reading the label with the study, this specimen's time point is: baseline, week 1 (first vaccination visit). In the paper's terms, the treatment or condition label means: pre-vaccination baseline after standard-of-care therapy. All donors had newly diagnosed IDH1-mutant astrocytomas of WHO grade 3 or 4 that showed loss of nuclear ATRX. The samples were drawn from NOA16, a multicentre, single-arm, open-label phase I trial in Germany that tested a mutant IDH1 peptide vaccine in humans for the first time. Visit V03 blood draws served as the baseline sample for immunogenicity testing. Genomic DNA for TCRB sequencing was extracted from EDTA blood using the DNeasy Blood and Tissue Kit. CDR1 SEHNR and CDR2 FQNEAQ are derived from the germline V gene (reference sequence). V was cut back by 5 bases and J by 0 bases, leaving a gap of 11 bases between them. The CDR3 spans 14 residues, from the cysteine through the phenylalanine. The DNA shown is the 42-base CDR3, in frame from base 1.

The library was prepared using the immunoSEQ multiplex PCR assay. The hsTCRB Kit was used according to the manufacturer's protocol to amplify rearranged TCR beta chain sequences. Sequencing of TCRB libraries was carried out on an Illumina MiSeq. As for how the authors treated the data: Demultiplexing, trimming and gene mapping were performed with the kit vendor's proprietary platform. This is the immuneACCESS table as TCRdb keeps it, with only in-frame sequences that have V and J called. A part of the clones is gone; compared with another copy, unresolved V genes explain less than half, and the rest is unexplained. That table supplies the V and J calls and clone size; D and trimming were determined from the DNA. A total of around 88,000 clones appear in this sample, over 75% of them only once. Of the sample, less than 8.5% is held by the ten largest clones. To note about this clone: Its antigen remains unidentified. The record has no base qualities; no much larger clone is one base away.

The chain is made from TRBV7-9 and TRBJ2-7; the D gene is unclear. Source: PBMCs, taken from a glioma patient treated with radiotherapy, temozolomide or both. The TCR was taken from a man aged 35-49 years with glioma. The CDR3 region has the sequence CASSPGISSYEQYF. The nucleotide sequence reads TGTGCCAGCAGCCCTGGCATTAGCTCCTACGAGCAGTACTTC.